These 28 T cell receptor beta chains came from one sample sequenced in a study of shared clonotypes between healthy human individuals. TCRdb's copy holds only in-frame clones and misses some; the assay was immunoSEQ multiplex PCR. Of some 2 million clones listed, about 95% are singletons. Terminally differentiated effector memory CD45RA+ cells were left out of the naive CD8 fraction, which was CD45RO-negative and positively selected for CCR7. Sequencing was done on a sample of naive CD8+ T cells sorted from blood. These receptor sequences come from a man between 18 and 29 years old in good health.

The gene calls are TRBV5-1 and TRBJ2-7, with TRBD1 matching 7 bases. V lost 2 bases and J lost 6; bases outside the gene matches: 8. Germline lookup yields CDR1 SGHRS and CDR2 YFSETQ. The CDR3 covers 14 residues. The CDR3 bases are TGCGCCAGCAGCTTTAGGATGGGACAGTTCGAGCAGTACTTC. It translates to CASSFRMGQFEQYF.

The chain links TRBV7-9 to TRBJ2-1; 7 bases are a match to TRBD1. Germline lookup yields CDR1 SEHNR and CDR2 FQNEAQ (reference sequence). Losses at the gene ends were 6 bases for V and 0 bases for J; bases not matched to a gene: 5. The CDR3 is 15 amino acids. In nucleotides, the CDR3 is TGTGCCAGCAGGTCCCGGGACAGCTCCTACAATGAGCAGTTCTTC. Its protein product is CASRSRDSSYNEQFF. The full variable domain, rest sourced from reference TRBV7-9 and TRBJ2-1, is DTGVSQNPRHKITKRGQNVTFRCDPISEHNRLYWYRQTLGQGPEFLTYFQNEAQLEKSRLLSDRFSAERPKGSFSTLEIQRTEQGDSAMYLCASRSRDSSYNEQFFGPGTRLTVL.

V and J are TRBV5-6 and TRBJ2-6; D is undetermined. Trimming stripped 0 bases from V and 9 bases from J, with 7 bases between. Germline loops: CDR1 SGHDT, CDR2 YYEEEE. The CDR3 is 13 residues long. The CDR3 spells CASSLAVINVLTF. In DNA form, the CDR3 reads TGTGCCAGCAGCTTGGCGGTCATCAACGTCCTGACTTTC.

The V call is TRBV12-5, the J call TRBJ1-1; D uncertain. The CDR3 extends over 14 amino acids. V lost 0 bases and J lost 3, with 8 bases in between. CDR1 and CDR2 (germline): LGHNT, FRNRAP. DNA for the CDR3: TGTGCTAGTGGTTTGGTAGCCAACTACACTGAAGCTTTCTTT. This sequence encodes CASGLVANYTEAFF.

V gene TRBV28 combines with J gene TRBJ1-2, with 9 nucleotides matching TRBD1. Germline values: CDR1 MDHEN, CDR2 SYDVKM. J was trimmed by 5 bases and V by 5 bases; bases with no gene match: 9. There are 15 residues in the CDR3. As DNA, the CDR3 is TGTGCCAGCAGTGTACAGGGGGCCCGGGGGTATGGCTACACCTTC. Translating gives CASSVQGARGYGYTF.

The rearrangement joins TRBV5-4 to TRBJ2-7, with 7 positions matching TRBD1. Germline CDR1 and CDR2: SGHNT and YYREEE (reference sequence). The V segment lost 4 bases and the J segment 5 bases; nucleotides outside the gene matches: 6. CDR3 length equals 13 residues. The CDR3 loop is CASSHNRGHEQYF. The CDR3 DNA is TGTGCCAGCAGCCATAACAGGGGACACGAGCAGTACTTC. Looking up the rest from reference TRBV5-4 and TRBJ2-7 gives the full variable domain: ETGVTQSPTHLIKTRGQQVTLRCSSQSGHNTVSWYQQALGQGPQFIFQYYREEENGRGNFPPRFSGLQFPNYSSELNVNALELDDSALYLCASSHNRGHEQYFGPGTRLTVT.

The chain links TRBV9 to TRBJ2-7, with a possible D match to TRBD1 (6 bases). This CDR3 has 15 residues. Germline V lookup: CDR1 SGDLS, CDR2 YYNGEE. V lost 4 bases and J lost 3, with 17 bases in between. DNA of the CDR3: TGTGCCAGCAGCCCTTCTTTCGCGGACAGCTACGAGCAGTACTTC. This translates into CASSPSFADSYEQYF. The whole variable domain, filled in from reference TRBV9 and TRBJ2-7, reads DSGVTQTPKHLITATGQRVTLRCSPRSGDLSVYWYQQSLDQGLQFLIQYYNGEERAKGNILERFSAQQFPDLHSELNLSSLELGDSALYFCASSPSFADSYEQYFGPGTRLTVT.

As regards this clone: In the same sample, other DNA sequences code for this CDR3. J is TRBJ1-1 and V is TRBV7-2; D unresolved. Germline V lookup: CDR1 SGHTA, CDR2 FQGNSA. The V end lost 3 bases, the J end lost 1 base, and 0 bases lay between the germline ends. CDR3 size: 11 residues. Written as DNA, the CDR3 is TGTGCCAGCAGCTTGAACACTGAAGCTTTCTTT. Its protein product is CASSLNTEAFF.

This chain links TRBV7-9 with TRBJ2-5; 9 bases are a match to TRBD1. Germline assignment: CDR1 SEHNR and CDR2 FQNEAQ (reference sequence). The CDR3 sequence is 14 residues long. The V and J ends lost 5 bases and 5 bases, in that order; junction bases with no gene match: 6. CDR3 in amino acids: CASSAPGTGETQYF. CDR3 DNA: TGTGCCAGCAGCGCGCCCGGGACAGGGGAGACCCAGTACTTC. The full variable domain, with the rest looked up from reference TRBV7-9 and TRBJ2-5, is DTGVSQNPRHKITKRGQNVTFRCDPISEHNRLYWYRQTLGQGPEFLTYFQNEAQLEKSRLLSDRFSAERPKGSFSTLEIQRTEQGDSAMYLCASSAPGTGETQYFGPGTRLLVL.

The chain couples TRBV5-6 to TRBJ1-6; D may be TRBD1 (6 bases). V was clipped by 0 bases and J by 10 bases, with 11 bases between them. Germline V gives CDR1 SGHDT, CDR2 YYEEEE. The CDR3 is made up of 14 amino acids. CDR3 sequence reads: CASSLDREYSPLHF. CDR3 DNA sequence: TGTGCCAGCAGCTTGGACAGGGAATACTCACCCCTCCACTTT.

This clone has just a few counts. Other nucleotide sequences from this sample produce the same CDR3. The gene calls are TRBV28 and TRBJ2-7; D remains ambiguous. Germline V gives CDR1 MDHEN, CDR2 SYDVKM. The length of the CDR3 is 13 residues. V lost 3 bases, J lost 0 bases, and 6 bases lay in between. The CDR3 nucleotides are TGTGCCAGCAGTTTTCGCGGCTCCTACGAGCAGTACTTC. Its translation is CASSFRGSYEQYF.

This clone was observed a few times. This CDR3 is CASSGDSVEQYF. The CDR3 DNA is TGTGCCAGCAGTGGAGATTCGGTCGAGCAGTACTTC. The chain uses TRBV27 and TRBJ2-7; no firm D call. The CDR3 is 12 residues long. Germline V gives CDR1 MNHEY, CDR2 SMNVEV (reference sequence). Trimming pared 5 bases from V and 6 bases from J, leaving 11 bases between.

This chain joins TRBV2 and TRBJ2-7; perhaps TRBD1 as D (5 bases). The ends were cut back, 2 bases at V and 3 bases at J, with 11 bases in the middle. The CDR3 runs 14 residues. The germline V gene has CDR1 SNHLY and CDR2 FYNNEI. For the CDR3, the DNA is TGTGCCAGCAGTGAACGACAGTTAAGCTACGAGCAGTACTTC. It specifies CASSERQLSYEQYF.

The chain is built from TRBV5-1 and TRBJ2-7, with TRBD1 matching over 11 bases. The CDR3 has 15 amino acids. Germline-derived CDR1 and CDR2 are SGHRS and YFSETQ. Trimming took 3 bases from V and 6 from J; bases not matched to a gene: 8. In DNA form, the CDR3 reads TGCGCCAGCAGCTCCTCGGGACAGGGGGTTTCCGAGCAGTACTTC. It yields the protein CASSSSGQGVSEQYF. Full variable domain (outside the CDR3, taken from reference TRBV5-1 and TRBJ2-7): KAGVTQTPRYLIKTRGQQVTLSCSPISGHRSVSWYQQTPGQGLQFLFEYFSETQRNKGNFPGRFSGRQFSNSRSEMNVSTLELGDSALYLCASSSSGQGVSEQYFGPGTRLTVT.

V is TRBV4-3 and J is TRBJ1-6, with 7 bases identical to TRBD1. The CDR3 runs 16 residues. Germline values: CDR1 LGHNA, CDR2 YSLEER. With 0 bases clipped from V and 10 bases from J, the junction kept 9 bases outside the gene matches. The CDR3 protein is CASSQDLAGGESPLHF. The CDR3 DNA follows: TGCGCCAGCAGCCAAGATCTAGCAGGGGGAGAATCACCCCTCCACTTT.

This clone showed up just once. V usage is TRBV4-3 and J usage is TRBJ1-5, with D possibly being TRBD1 (5 bases). The CDR3 is 15 residues long. CDR1 and CDR2 from the germline V gene are LGHNA and YSLEER. Deletions cut 0 bases from V and 5 bases from J, with 11 bases between. CDR3 DNA: TGCGCCAGCAGCCAAGATTCAGGGTGGGATCAGCCCCAGCATTTT. It translates to CASSQDSGWDQPQHF.

The rearrangement links TRBV7-9 to TRBJ1-4; D is unresolved. This CDR3 has 15 residues. V was shortened by 6 bases and J by 4 bases, with 15 bases between the two germline ends. The germline gives CDR1 SEHNR, CDR2 FQNEAQ (reference sequence). The CDR3 protein is CASSQDYENNEKLFF. The CDR3 DNA sequence: TGTGCCAGCAGTCAGGACTACGAGAATAATGAAAAACTGTTTTTT.

This chain connects TRBV5-4 to TRBJ2-1; TRBD1 matches 8 bases. Germline assignment: CDR1 SGHNT and CDR2 YYREEE (reference sequence). The CDR3 extends over 14 amino acids. Unmatched junction bases numbered 5, after V lost 0 bases and J lost 9 bases. CDR3 nucleotide sequence: TGTGCCAGCAGCTTGGTCCAGGGGGCAGGTGAGCAGTTCTTC. Encoded protein: CASSLVQGAGEQFF.

The chain combines TRBV7-9 with TRBJ2-5; tentative D call: TRBD1 (5 bases). Trimming left V 2 bases short and J 2 bases short, with 15 bases between. Germline values: CDR1 SEHNR, CDR2 FQNEAQ (reference sequence). This CDR3 comprises 16 residues. The CDR3: CASSLSDNHFQETQYF. In DNA, the CDR3 is TGTGCCAGCAGCTTATCGGACAACCACTTTCAAGAGACCCAGTACTTC.

A note on this clone: This same CDR3 is encoded by further DNA sequences in the sample. The gene calls are TRBV19 and TRBJ2-5, with 7 bases fitting TRBD2. V dropped 3 bases and J dropped 1; count of bases not matched to a gene: 5. Germline V gives CDR1 LNHDA, CDR2 SQIVND (reference sequence). The CDR3 runs to 15 residues. CDR3 residues: CASSIGGGTQETQYF. The CDR3 nucleotides read TGTGCCAGTAGTATCGGCGGGGGAACCCAAGAGACCCAGTACTTC.

This chain links TRBV7-9 with TRBJ2-7; 7 bases are shared with TRBD1. The germline gives CDR1 SEHNR, CDR2 FQNEAQ (reference sequence). This CDR3 comprises 13 residues. V lost 11 bases, J lost 0 bases, and 7 bases stayed unmatched. The CDR3 region has the DNA TGTGCCGGTGGGGGACAGTACTCCTACGAGCAGTACTTC. Protein product: CAGGGQYSYEQYF. The variable domain in full, with the rest retrieved from reference TRBV7-9 and TRBJ2-7, is DTGVSQNPRHKITKRGQNVTFRCDPISEHNRLYWYRQTLGQGPEFLTYFQNEAQLEKSRLLSDRFSAERPKGSFSTLEIQRTEQGDSAMYLCAGGGQYSYEQYFGPGTRLTVT.

This chain joins TRBV6-8 and TRBJ2-7, with 8 bases that match TRBD1. From germline, CDR1 is MNHGY and CDR2 SAAAGT. V lost 5 bases and J lost 6; bases outside the gene matches: 12. There are 15 residues in the CDR3. The CDR3 region has the DNA TGTGCCAGCAGTAGGGAGTACAGGGGGTTGGGCGAGCAGTACTTC. Its translation: CASSREYRGLGEQYF.

V and J are TRBV18 and TRBJ2-4; TRBD2 matches at 9 bases. The CDR3 length is 15 residues. Germline assignment: CDR1 KGHSH and CDR2 LQKENI. V lost 5 bases, J lost 8 bases, and 10 bases stayed unmatched. The CDR3 here is CASSAAGGRTYIQYF. CDR3 coding DNA: TGTGCCAGCTCAGCGGCGGGAGGGCGAACGTACATTCAGTACTTC.

To note about this clone: The sample holds other DNA sequences that translate to the same CDR3. The V and J genes are TRBV7-9 and TRBJ2-7; D not certain. Germline assignment: CDR1 SEHNR and CDR2 FQNEAQ (reference sequence). V lost 2 bases, J lost 5 bases, and 4 bases lay in between. The CDR3 runs to 11 residues. This CDR3 is CASSLNNEQYF. CDR3 DNA: TGTGCCAGCAGCTTAAACAACGAGCAGTACTTC.

This chain links TRBV4-1 with TRBJ2-4; no reliable D call. V was trimmed by 1 base and J by 6 bases, leaving 10 bases between them. Germline CDR1 and CDR2: MGHRA and YSYEKL. The CDR3 covers 14 residues. The CDR3 DNA reads as TGCGCCAGCAGCCAAGTGGGCCCAAGAAACATTCAGTACTTC. Its translation is CASSQVGPRNIQYF.

Notes on this clone: The sample holds other DNA sequences that translate to the same CDR3. The gene calls are TRBV2 and TRBJ2-7, with D unclear. CDR1 is SNHLY, CDR2 FYNNEI, per germline. The CDR3 extends over 12 amino acids. V lost 7 bases and J 1 base, leaving 8 bases between the germline ends. CDR3 bases: TGTGCCAGCACCGGCCAATCCTACGAGCAGTACTTC. Its protein product is CASTGQSYEQYF.

The rearrangement uses TRBV30 and TRBJ2-7, with 11 bases that match TRBD2. V dropped 1 base and J dropped 7; count of bases not matched to a gene: 6. CDR1 and CDR2 (germline): GTSNPN, SVGIG (reference sequence). The CDR3 is made up of 14 amino acids. CDR3 amino acids: CAWSGLAGFGEQYF. Here the CDR3 DNA reads TGTGCCTGGAGTGGACTAGCGGGGTTTGGAGAGCAGTACTTC.

V is TRBV7-9 and J is TRBJ2-7; D ambiguous. This CDR3 comprises 13 residues. Germline CDR1 is SEHNR and CDR2 is FQNEAQ (reference sequence). The germline V and J ends were trimmed by 1 base and 3 bases, with 7 bases remaining between them. The CDR3 DNA reads TGTGCCAGCAGCTTAGTTAGTAACTACGAGCAGTACTTC. Protein: CASSLVSNYEQYF. Filled out from reference TRBV7-9 and TRBJ2-7, the complete variable domain reads DTGVSQNPRHKITKRGQNVTFRCDPISEHNRLYWYRQTLGQGPEFLTYFQNEAQLEKSRLLSDRFSAERPKGSFSTLEIQRTEQGDSAMYLCASSLVSNYEQYFGPGTRLTVT.